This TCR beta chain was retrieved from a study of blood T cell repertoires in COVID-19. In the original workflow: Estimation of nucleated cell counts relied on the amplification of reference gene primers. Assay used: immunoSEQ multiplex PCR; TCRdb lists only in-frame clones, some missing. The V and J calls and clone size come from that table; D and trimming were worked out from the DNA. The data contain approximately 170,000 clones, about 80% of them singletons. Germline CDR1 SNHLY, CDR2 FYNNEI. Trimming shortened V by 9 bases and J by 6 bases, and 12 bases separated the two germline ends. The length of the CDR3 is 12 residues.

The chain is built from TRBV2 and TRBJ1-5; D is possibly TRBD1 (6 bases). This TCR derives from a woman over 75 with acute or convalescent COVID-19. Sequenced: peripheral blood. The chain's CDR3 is CASGQGSQPQHF. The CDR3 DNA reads TGTGCCAGTGGCCAGGGGAGTCAGCCCCAGCATTTT.